This entry describes one T cell receptor beta chain. The data are from a study of blood T cell repertoires in COVID-19. For recovered donors of Cohort 3, there were two negative PCRs, clearance, or symptom resolution. The CDR3 is 15 amino acids. CDR1 is SGHRS and CDR2 is YFSETQ in the germline V gene. V was clipped by 0 bases and J by 3 bases, with 13 bases between them. In the authors' workflow: Amplifying reference gene primers gave estimates of nucleated cell counts. Using immunoSEQ multiplex PCR, the repertoire was profiled, and TCRdb retains in-frame clones only, with some absent. D and trimming come from the DNA, and the V and J calls and clone size come from that table. The sample has 150,000 to 200,000 clones; 80% to 85% are singletons.

J is TRBJ2-7 and V is TRBV5-1, with D maybe TRBD1 (6 bases). The clonotype comes from a woman aged 60 to 75 who had recovered from COVID-19. The sequenced sample consisted of PBMCs or T cells enriched from blood (not recorded which). The CDR3 region is CASSLGQGRDYEQYF. The DNA for the CDR3 is TGCGCCAGCAGCTTGGGCCAGGGGCGAGACTACGAGCAGTACTTC.